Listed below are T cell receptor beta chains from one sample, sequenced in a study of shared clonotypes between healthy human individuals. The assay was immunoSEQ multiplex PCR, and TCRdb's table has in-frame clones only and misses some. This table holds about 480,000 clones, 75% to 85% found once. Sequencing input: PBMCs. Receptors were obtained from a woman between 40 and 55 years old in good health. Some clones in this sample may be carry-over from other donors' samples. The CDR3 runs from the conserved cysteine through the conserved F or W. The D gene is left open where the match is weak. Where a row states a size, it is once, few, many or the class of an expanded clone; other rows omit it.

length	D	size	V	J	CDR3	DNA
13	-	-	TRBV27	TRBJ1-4	CASSSLNNEKLFF	TGTGCCAGCAGTTCGCTGAATAATGAAAAACTGTTTTTT
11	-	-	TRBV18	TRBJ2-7	CASSPEYEQYF	TGTGCCAGCTCTCCCGAATACGAGCAGTACTTC
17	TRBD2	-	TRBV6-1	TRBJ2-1	CASSEILAGGPLNEQFF	TGTGCCAGCAGTGAAATTCTAGCGGGAGGGCCGCTCAATGAGCAGTTCTTC
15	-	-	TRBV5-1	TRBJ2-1	CASSFGSGENNEQFF	TGCGCCAGCAGCTTTGGCAGTGGGGAGAACAATGAGCAGTTCTTC
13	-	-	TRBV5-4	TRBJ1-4	CASSLMGNEKLFF	TGTGCCAGCAGCTTGATGGGAAATGAAAAACTGTTTTTT
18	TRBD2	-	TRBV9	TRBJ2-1	CASSVELGGLAGGNEQFF	TGTGCCAGCAGCGTAGAATTGGGGGGACTAGCGGGAGGGAATGAGCAGTTCTTC
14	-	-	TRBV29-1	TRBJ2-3	CSVEGEVGTDTQYF	TGCAGCGTTGAGGGGGAGGTGGGGACAGATACGCAGTATTTT
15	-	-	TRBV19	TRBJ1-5	CASSPQGHLGQPQHF	TGTGCCAGTAGTCCCCAGGGCCACCTTGGTCAGCCCCAGCATTTT
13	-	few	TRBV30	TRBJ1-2	CAWSVPESGAYTF	TGTGCCTGGAGTGTACCGGAGTCGGGGGCCTACACCTTC
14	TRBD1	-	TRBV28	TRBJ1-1	CASSLQGSLTEAFF	TGTGCCAGCAGCTTACAGGGGAGCCTCACTGAAGCTTTCTTT
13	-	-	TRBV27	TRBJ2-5	CASSLSGRETQYF	TGTGCCAGCAGTTTATCAGGTCGAGAGACCCAGTACTTC
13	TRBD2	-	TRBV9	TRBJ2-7	CASSNRGGYEQYF	TGTGCCAGCAGCAACCGGGGGGGTTACGAGCAGTACTTC
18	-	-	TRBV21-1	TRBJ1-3	CASSKGLQGALSGNTIYF	TGTGCCAGCAGCAAAGGATTACAGGGGGCCCTCTCTGGAAACACCATATATTTT
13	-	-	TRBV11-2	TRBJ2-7	CASSHSVIGEQYF	TGTGCCAGCAGCCACAGTGTAATCGGCGAGCAGTACTTC
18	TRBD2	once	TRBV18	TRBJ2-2	CASSLRLAGDRNTGELFF	TGTGCCAGCTCACTAAGACTAGCGGGAGATAGAAACACCGGGGAGCTGTTTTTT
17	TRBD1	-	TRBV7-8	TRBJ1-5	CASSQGQGPLENQPQHF	TGTGCCAGCAGCCAAGGACAGGGACCCCTCGAGAATCAGCCCCAGCATTTT
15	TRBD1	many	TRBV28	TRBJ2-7	CASNTIGGPTYEQYF	TGTGCCAGCAACACTATAGGGGGCCCTACCTACGAGCAGTACTTC
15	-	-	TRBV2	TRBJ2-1	CASSRLTSSYNEQFF	TGTGCCAGCAGCCGCCTAACAAGCTCCTACAATGAGCAGTTCTTC
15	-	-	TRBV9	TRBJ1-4	CASSVDGVAGEKLFF	TGTGCCAGCAGCGTAGACGGGGTCGCGGGTGAAAAACTGTTTTTT
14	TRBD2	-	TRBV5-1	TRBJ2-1	CASRRTSGRDEQFF	TGCGCCAGCAGGAGGACTAGCGGGAGGGATGAGCAGTTCTTC
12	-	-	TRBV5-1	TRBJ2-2	CASSWNTGELFF	TGCGCCAGCAGCTGGAATACCGGGGAGCTGTTTTTT
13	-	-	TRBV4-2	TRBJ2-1	CASSLVATNEQFF	TGTGCCAGCAGCCTCGTGGCTACCAATGAGCAGTTCTTC
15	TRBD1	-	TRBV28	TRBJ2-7	CASSSHRDSSYEQYF	TGTGCCAGCAGTTCACACCGGGACAGCTCCTACGAGCAGTACTTC
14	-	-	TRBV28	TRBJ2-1	CASTSGHSYNEQFF	TGTGCCAGCACCTCGGGCCACTCCTACAATGAGCAGTTCTTC
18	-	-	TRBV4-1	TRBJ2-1	CASSQDVGGASGRNEQFF	TGCGCCAGCAGCCAAGACGTGGGGGGGGCTAGCGGACGCAATGAGCAGTTCTTC
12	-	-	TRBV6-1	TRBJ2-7	CASSATAYEQYF	TGTGCCAGCAGTGCGACAGCCTACGAGCAGTACTTC
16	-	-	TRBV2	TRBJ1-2	CASSEALWQGGYGYTF	TGTGCCAGCAGTGAAGCGCTTTGGCAGGGCGGCTATGGCTACACCTTC